This T cell receptor (beta chain) emerged from a study of blood T cell repertoires in COVID-19. This clone has just one count. Trimming removed 1 base at V and 4 bases at J, with 17 bases between. This CDR3 is built from 17 residues. Germline V gives CDR1 LGHNA, CDR2 YSLEER. Profiling relied on immunoSEQ multiplex PCR, and the TCRdb table lists in-frame clones only, not all of them. In the table there are about 160,000 clones, about 85% of which are singletons. Sequenced input: PBMCs or T cells enriched from blood (not recorded which). The rearrangement links TRBV4-3 to TRBJ2-1; tentative D call: TRBD2 (6 bases). This clonotype originated in a woman in her 50s who had recovered from COVID-19. CDR3 sequence reads: CASSQGGPAGLYNEQFF. The CDR3 nucleotides read TGCGCCAGCAGCCAAGGGGGCCCCGCGGGGCTTTACAATGAGCAGTTCTTC.